The 22 T cell receptor beta chains in this list originate from one sample, sequenced in a study of blood T cell repertoires in COVID-19. Clones were read by immunoSEQ multiplex PCR, and TCRdb kept only the in-frame ones, dropping some. The data contain under 300,000 clones, about 83% of them seen just once; the ten biggest clones take up around an eighth. Sequenced sample: peripheral blood. The receptors were sampled from a man at least 80 years old with acute or convalescent COVID-19.

A remark on this clone: Other DNA sequences from this sample encode an identical CDR3 as well. The J gene is TRBJ2-3, the V gene TRBV9, with TRBD2 matching over 8 bases. Germline V CDR1 and CDR2: SGDLS, YYNGEE. The CDR3 runs 17 residues. Trimming at V came to 2 bases and at J to 0 bases, leaving 8 bases not matched to a gene. The CDR3 spells CASSVRSGGASTDTQYF. The CDR3 coding sequence is TGTGCCAGCAGCGTGAGATCGGGGGGGGCTAGCACAGATACGCAGTATTTT. The complete variable domain, with remaining parts taken from reference TRBV9 and TRBJ2-3, reads DSGVTQTPKHLITATGQRVTLRCSPRSGDLSVYWYQQSLDQGLQFLIQYYNGEERAKGNILERFSAQQFPDLHSELNLSSLELGDSALYFCASSVRSGGASTDTQYFGPGTRLTVL.

As for this clone: Other DNA sequences in this sample translate to the same CDR3. The chain combines TRBV3-1 (or the pseudogene TRBV3-2) with TRBJ1-6, with TRBD1 identical over 8 bases. After removal of 2 bases from V and 7 bases from J, the junction contained 1 base not matched to a gene. CDR1 and CDR2 (germline): LGHDT, YNNKEL (reference sequence). The CDR3 has 14 amino acids. The CDR3 nucleotides are TGTGCCAGCAGCCAACGGGACAGGAATTCACCCCTCCACTTT. This translates into CASSQRDRNSPLHF.

Worth noting for this clone: At one end the junction does not follow the germline gene, possibly because of a read error. The rearrangement joins TRBV11-2 to TRBJ1-1; D ambiguous. Germline CDR1 and CDR2: SGHAT and FQNNGV. The CDR3 is made up of 12 amino acids. This chain's CDR3 is CASSLETAVAFF. CDR3 nucleotide sequence: TGTGCCAGCAGCCTAGAAACAGCGGTTGCTTTCTTT. The full variable domain, rest sourced from reference TRBV11-2 and TRBJ1-1, is EAGVAQSPRYKIIEKRQSVAFWCNPISGHATLYWYQQILGQGPKLLIQFQNNGVVDDSQLPKDRFSAERLKGVDSTLKIQPAKLEDSAVYLCASSLETAVAFFGQGTRLTVV.

The chain combines TRBV3-1 (or the pseudogene TRBV3-2) with TRBJ2-4; tentatively, D is TRBD1 (6 bases). V was clipped by 2 bases and J by 1 base, with 12 bases between them. This CDR3 has 16 amino acids. Germline assignment: CDR1 LGHDT and CDR2 YNNKEL (reference sequence). For the CDR3, the DNA is TGTGCCAGCAGCCAATTGGCAGGGGCCGCCAAAAACATTCAGTACTTC. Protein: CASSQLAGAAKNIQYF.

This clone was found once. The rearrangement links TRBV19 to TRBJ1-6; D gene uncertain. Per the germline V gene, CDR1 is LNHDA and CDR2 is SQIVND (reference sequence). Trimming shortened V by 3 bases and J by 7 bases, and 10 bases separated the two germline ends. The CDR3 length is 14 residues. In nucleotides, the CDR3 is TGTGCCAGTAGTATGGCGGGGAGGAATTCACCCCTCCACTTT. Residues: CASSMAGRNSPLHF.

The CDR3 nucleotides read TGCGCCAGCAGTGTCAGTGCAACTAATGAAAAACTGTTTTTT. Its protein product is CASSVSATNEKLFF. V and J are TRBV5-1 and TRBJ1-4; D not resolved. V shed 5 bases and J shed 0 bases, with 8 bases lying between them. This CDR3 region has 14 residues. Germline V lookup: CDR1 SGHRS, CDR2 YFSETQ.

This sequence joins TRBV4-2 and TRBJ2-6; a weak D match, TRBD2 (6 bases). The germline V gene has CDR1 LGHNA and CDR2 YNFKEQ. V was shortened by 1 base and J by 4 bases, with 17 bases between the two germline ends. This CDR3 region has 18 residues. The CDR3 coding sequence is TGTGCCAGCAGCCAAGTCGGAGGGGCGTCTGCGGGGGCCAACGTCCTGACTTTC. Amino acids: CASSQVGGASAGANVLTF.

A single count supports this clone. CDR3 residues: CASSYSAGGLDSPLHF. CDR3 DNA: TGTGCCAGCAGTTACTCGGCCGGCGGCCTTGATTCACCCCTCCACTTT. The chain recombines TRBV6-5 with TRBJ1-6; no clear D gene. V was clipped by 0 bases and J by 8 bases, with 14 bases between them. CDR1 is MNHEY, CDR2 SVGAGI, per germline. The CDR3 contains 16 residues.

This chain joins TRBV4-2 and TRBJ1-1, with 9 positions matching TRBD1. CDR1 is LGHNA, CDR2 YNFKEQ, per germline. Unmatched junction bases numbered 15, after V lost 10 bases and J lost 0 bases. CDR3 length equals 17 residues. The CDR3: CATGLGDRVRMNTEAFF. The CDR3 nucleotides read TGTGCCACGGGTCTTGGGGACAGGGTAAGGATGAACACTGAAGCTTTCTTT.

The V call is TRBV28, the J call TRBJ1-6; D is unresolved. This CDR3 is built from 15 residues. V was trimmed by 6 bases and J by 10 bases, leaving 19 bases between them. Germline V CDR1 and CDR2: MDHEN, SYDVKM. Here the CDR3 DNA reads TGTGCCAGCAGCCCGTTGGGAAAAGGAGGCTCACCCCTCCACTTT. Residues: CASSPLGKGGSPLHF.

This clone was seen just once. The gene calls are TRBV9 and TRBJ2-1, with 7 bases aligning to TRBD1. The germline gives CDR1 SGDLS, CDR2 YYNGEE. J was trimmed by 7 bases and V by 1 base; bases with no gene match: 5. The length of the CDR3 is 14 residues. The CDR3 DNA follows: TGTGCCAGCAGCGTAAGACAGGGATATAATGAGCAGTTCTTC. It yields the protein CASSVRQGYNEQFF.

In its sample, this clone was seen a few times. The rearrangement uses TRBV15 and TRBJ1-2; TRBD1 matches at 7 bases. The J segment lost 4 bases and the V segment lost 3 bases, leaving 8 bases of the junction unmatched. Germline CDR1 LNHNV, CDR2 YYDKDF (reference sequence). This CDR3 spans 15 amino acids. In DNA form, the CDR3 reads TGTGCCACCAGCAGGACTAGGGGGCCTGGCTATGGCTACACCTTC. This gives the protein CATSRTRGPGYGYTF.

A remark on this clone: Germline is not matched at one junction end, which may reflect a read error. This chain connects TRBV12-3 or TRBV12-4 to TRBJ2-1; 10 bases map to TRBD1. The CDR3 spans 13 residues. The CDR3 loop is CASSLSTGTGVVF. The CDR3 nucleotides are TGTGCCAGCAGTCTATCGACCGGGACAGGGGTAGTCTTC.

The gene calls are TRBV25-1 and TRBJ1-2; D uncertain. From germline, CDR1 is MGHDK and CDR2 SYGVNS. The ends were cut back, 6 bases at V and 4 bases at J, with 12 bases in the middle. The CDR3 is 13 residues long. The CDR3 spells CASRFKEGYGYTF. CDR3 coding DNA: TGTGCCAGCAGGTTTAAGGAGGGCTATGGCTACACCTTC.

J is TRBJ1-1 and V is TRBV18; 9 nucleotides agree with TRBD1. Trimming cost V 2 bases and J 3 bases; bases outside gene matches: 13. CDR3 length: 18 amino acids. Germline CDR1 and CDR2: KGHSH and LQKENI. CDR3 bases: TGTGCCAGCTCACCATGGGCCGTCCCGGGACAGGGATACACTGAAGCTTTCTTT. It yields the protein CASSPWAVPGQGYTEAFF.

This rearrangement joins TRBV3-1 (or the pseudogene TRBV3-2) to TRBJ2-3; 9 bases are shared with TRBD1. CDR3 length: 15 amino acids. Germline lookup yields CDR1 LGHDT and CDR2 YNNKEL (reference sequence). V lost 4 bases, J lost 3 bases, and 5 bases stayed unmatched. The CDR3 reads CASSRAQGATDTQYF. CDR3 bases: TGTGCCAGCAGCCGAGCACAGGGGGCTACAGATACGCAGTATTTT.

V gene TRBV24-1 combines with J gene TRBJ2-5; 9 bases match TRBD1. This CDR3 has 15 amino acids. In germline, CDR1 is KGHDR, CDR2 SFDVKD. V lost 3 bases, J lost 4 bases, and 5 bases stayed unmatched. The chain's CDR3 is CATSDGWTGVETQYF. In DNA form, the CDR3 reads TGTGCCACCAGTGATGGCTGGACAGGGGTAGAGACCCAGTACTTC.

The V and J genes are TRBV5-4 and TRBJ2-2; unclear D gene. Germline values: CDR1 SGHNT, CDR2 YYREEE (reference sequence). The CDR3 contains 11 residues. V was pared by 2 bases and J by 8 bases, with 4 bases between. CDR3 sequence (DNA): TGTGCCAGCAGCTTCGGGGGGGAGCTGTTTTTT. Encoded protein: CASSFGGELFF.

The chain has TRBV19 and TRBJ2-3; D not resolved. Germline assignment: CDR1 LNHDA and CDR2 SQIVND (reference sequence). The germline V and J ends were trimmed by 3 bases and 2 bases, with 9 bases remaining between them. This CDR3 comprises 14 residues. The CDR3 sequence is CASSIDTYTDTQYF. Here the CDR3 DNA reads TGTGCCAGTAGTATCGACACTTACACAGATACGCAGTATTTT. Variable domain in full (rest from reference TRBV19 and TRBJ2-3): DGGITQSPKYLFRKEGQNVTLSCEQNLNHDAMYWYRQDPGQGLRLIYYSQIVNDFQKGDIAEGYSVSREKKESFPLTVTSAQKNPTAFYLCASSIDTYTDTQYFGPGTRLTVL.

This clone was detected only once. In nucleotides, the CDR3 is TGCGCCAGCAGCCAAGATTTGGGCAGGGTTGGCTACACCTTC. Amino acid sequence: CASSQDLGRVGYTF. The J gene is TRBJ1-2, the V gene TRBV4-3; D might be TRBD1 (5 bases). The CDR3 sequence is 14 residues long. CDR1 LGHNA and CDR2 YSLEER come from the germline V gene. The germline V and J ends were trimmed by 0 bases and 7 bases, with 12 bases remaining between them.

V gene TRBV2 combines with J gene TRBJ1-1; a possible D gene is TRBD1 (6 bases). The CDR3 has 13 amino acids. The germline V gene has CDR1 SNHLY and CDR2 FYNNEI. With 9 bases removed from V and 0 bases from J, the gap between germline ends came to 11 bases. The chain's CDR3 is CASLGQLNTEAFF. The CDR3 DNA reads as TGTGCCAGTCTAGGACAGTTGAACACTGAAGCTTTCTTT.

The genes are TRBV5-1 and TRBJ2-1, with TRBD2 matching 9 bases. The CDR3 length is 17 residues. J lost 5 bases, V lost 0 bases, and 9 bases had no gene match. Germline V CDR1 and CDR2: SGHRS, YFSETQ. The CDR3 DNA sequence: TGCGCCAGCAGCTTGGCCGTGATTGCTAGCGGGAACAATGAGCAGTTCTTC. It translates to CASSLAVIASGNNEQFF.